One and the same sample provided the 25 T cell receptor beta chains below, sequenced in a study of siplizumab effects on memory and regulatory T cells. Produced via immunoSEQ multiplex PCR; TCRdb's table is partial and in-frame only. The table lists 65,000 to 85,000 clones, 90% to 95% of them singletons. The source material was CD8+ T cells sorted from blood. Receptor source: a human donor in good health.

The chain employs TRBV27 and TRBJ2-7, with D possibly being TRBD2 (5 bases). The CDR3 extends over 14 amino acids. Trimming removed 3 bases from V and 5 bases from J, with 14 bases in between. The germline gives CDR1 MNHEY, CDR2 SMNVEV (reference sequence). CDR3 sequence: CASSLGSAGNEQYF. The DNA of the CDR3 is TGTGCCAGCAGTTTGGGCTCTGCGGGCAACGAGCAGTACTTC.

CDR3 sequence reads: CASQAGAGVETQYF. CDR3 coding DNA: TGTGCCAGCCAGGCTGGGGCGGGGGTCGAGACCCAGTACTTC. The rearrangement uses TRBV27 and TRBJ2-5, with TRBD2 matching over 7 bases. The V gene's germline CDR1 is MNHEY and CDR2 SMNVEV (reference sequence). The trim removed 8 bases at V and 5 bases at J, leaving 11 bases unmatched. The CDR3 length is 14 residues.

V gene TRBV4-1 combines with J gene TRBJ2-7; TRBD2 agrees at 7 bases. The ends lost 4 bases at V and 0 bases at J; junction bases unmatched: 0. CDR1 and CDR2 (germline): MGHRA, YSYEKL. The CDR3 runs 13 residues. CDR3 amino acids: CASSRTSSYEQYF. CDR3 DNA: TGCGCCAGCAGCCGGACTAGCTCCTACGAGCAGTACTTC.

The chain is built from TRBV7-9 and TRBJ1-3; D is ambiguous. Germline CDR1 and CDR2: SEHNR and FQNEAQ (reference sequence). This CDR3 has 14 amino acids. The V end lost 5 bases, the J end lost 0 bases, and 8 bases lay between the germline ends. CDR3 region: CASSPTYSGNTIYF. As DNA, the CDR3 is TGTGCCAGCAGCCCCACCTACTCTGGAAACACCATATATTTT.

The chain uses TRBV11-2 and TRBJ2-5; 7 bases fit TRBD2. Germline loops: CDR1 SGHAT, CDR2 FQNNGV. The J segment lost 3 bases and the V segment lost 4 bases, leaving 8 bases of the junction unmatched. CDR3 length: 15 residues. CDR3: CASSSFYSGEETQYF. The CDR3 region has the DNA TGTGCCAGCAGCTCTTTTTACAGCGGGGAAGAGACCCAGTACTTC.

The genes are TRBV5-4 and TRBJ2-5; D not certain. The closer fit of TRBJ2-7 to the DNA end suggests the J call may be wrong. The CDR3 spans 11 residues. Per germline, CDR1 SGHNT and CDR2 YYREEE (reference sequence). The CDR3 spells CASSIGYEQYF. Here the CDR3 DNA reads TGTGCCAGCAGCATAGGCTACGAGCAGTACTTC.

The chain links TRBV6-1 to TRBJ2-7; D is unresolved. V was shortened by 6 bases and J by 0 bases, with 9 bases between the two germline ends. Germline assignment: CDR1 MNHNS and CDR2 SASEGT. The CDR3 has 13 amino acids. The CDR3 region is CASRWAVSYEQYF. For the CDR3, the DNA is TGTGCCAGCAGGTGGGCAGTCTCCTACGAGCAGTACTTC.

This chain uses TRBV9 with TRBJ2-1; the match to TRBD2 covers 16 bases. The CDR3 has 18 amino acids. Losses at the gene ends were 4 bases for V and 0 bases for J; bases not matched to a gene: 4. Germline values: CDR1 SGDLS, CDR2 YYNGEE. The CDR3 DNA is TGTGCCAGCAGCTCGGGACTAGCGGGGGGGTACTCCTACAATGAGCAGTTCTTC. This translates into CASSSGLAGGYSYNEQFF.

This rearrangement joins TRBV2 to TRBJ1-1, with D uncertain. V was trimmed by 4 bases and J by 3 bases, leaving 9 bases between them. The CDR3 sequence is 13 residues long. The germline CDR1 and CDR2 sequences are SNHLY and FYNNEI. The CDR3 here is CASSAPWDTEAFF. The CDR3 DNA reads TGTGCCAGCAGTGCCCCCTGGGACACTGAAGCTTTCTTT.

This clone has only a few counts. This chain links TRBV6-6 with TRBJ1-1; TRBD1 is a possible D gene (5 bases). The germline V gene has CDR1 MNHNY and CDR2 SVGAGI (reference sequence). CDR3 size: 13 residues. Deletions cut 8 bases from V and 3 bases from J, with 13 bases between. CDR3 region: CASYEGWDTEAFF. Written as DNA, the CDR3 is TGTGCCAGCTATGAGGGGTGGGACACTGAAGCTTTCTTT.

V usage is TRBV7-6 and J usage is TRBJ1-2, with 7 bases fitting TRBD1. Germline CDR1 reads SGHVS; CDR2 reads FNYEAQ. V shed 1 base, J shed 4 bases, and the junction held 6 bases outside the gene matches. The length of the CDR3 is 15 residues. CDR3 protein: CASSLDQGDGYGYTF. CDR3 sequence (DNA): TGTGCCAGCAGCTTAGATCAGGGGGACGGCTATGGCTACACCTTC.

The rearrangement links TRBV6-5 to TRBJ1-1; D gene ambiguous. Between the trimmed V and J ends, which lost 5 bases and 0 bases, there was a span of 13 bases. CDR1 MNHEY and CDR2 SVGAGI come from the germline V gene. The CDR3 loop spans 15 amino acids. The CDR3 coding sequence is TGTGCCAGCAGTACCCTGGCCAATTTGAACACTGAAGCTTTCTTT. Amino acids: CASSTLANLNTEAFF.

The CDR3 DNA sequence: TGTGCCAGCAGTCACCCAGGAGCGAACACCGGGGAGCTGTTTTTT. Translated: CASSHPGANTGELFF. The chain carries TRBV6-6 and TRBJ2-2; D ambiguous. The V end lost 5 bases, the J end lost 0 bases, and 10 bases lay between the germline ends. From germline, CDR1 is MNHNY and CDR2 SVGAGI (reference sequence). The CDR3 sequence is 15 residues long.

This rearrangement joins TRBV5-4 to TRBJ1-5; TRBD1 might be the D (6 bases). This CDR3 has 14 amino acids. V was clipped by 1 base and J by 7 bases, with 12 bases between them. Germline CDR1 SGHNT, CDR2 YYREEE (reference sequence). CDR3 bases: TGTGCCAGCAGCTTGAGGACAGTATTGCAGCCCCAGCATTTT. Translating it yields CASSLRTVLQPQHF.

V gene TRBV23-1 combines with J gene TRBJ1-5, with D maybe TRBD1 (5 bases). TRBV23-1 counts as an open reading frame of uncertain function. The CDR3 spans 14 residues. The V gene lost 5 bases and the J gene lost 0 bases, with 8 bases spanning the gap. The CDR3 nucleotides are TGCGCCAGCAGTTCAGGGAATAGCAATCAGCCCCAGCATTTT. Its translation: CASSSGNSNQPQHF.

The V call is TRBV6-6, the J call TRBJ1-4; D gene uncertain. CDR1 and CDR2 (germline): MNHNY, SVGAGI (reference sequence). V lost 9 bases and J lost 4, with 9 bases in between. The length of the CDR3 is 12 residues. The CDR3 DNA reads as TGTGCCAGTCGGCCTAATAATGAAAAACTGTTTTTT. Amino acid sequence: CASRPNNEKLFF.

Concerning this clone itself: A clone one base away is much larger, so this may be a read error. J is TRBJ1-1 and V is TRBV13; unclear D gene. In germline, CDR1 is PRHDT, CDR2 FYEKMQ (reference sequence). This CDR3 is built from 13 residues. Trimming shortened V by 1 base and J by 1 base, and 4 bases separated the two germline ends. The DNA for the CDR3 is TGTGCCAGCAGCTTAGCAGGGAACACTGAAGCTTTCTTT. Translated: CASSLAGNTEAFF.

The chain recombines TRBV28 with TRBJ2-7; D possibly matches TRBD1 or TRBD2 (6 bases each). CDR1 and CDR2 from the germline V gene are MDHEN and SYDVKM. This CDR3 has 16 amino acids. Trimming removed 5 bases from V and 5 bases from J, with 22 bases in between. As DNA, the CDR3 is TGTGCCAGCAGTCCCAGGGTCCGTGGGGGGCTACACGAGCAGTACTTC. It specifies CASSPRVRGGLHEQYF.

The chain couples TRBV5-6 to TRBJ1-5, with TRBD1 as a possible D gene (5 bases). This CDR3 is built from 15 residues. Per the germline V gene, CDR1 is SGHDT and CDR2 is YYEEEE. The V gene lost 4 bases and the J gene lost 0 bases, with 11 bases spanning the gap. The CDR3 here is CASSRDGYSNQPQHF. In DNA, the CDR3 is TGTGCCAGCAGCAGGGACGGATATAGCAATCAGCCCCAGCATTTT. Complete variable domain (other parts from reference TRBV5-6 and TRBJ1-5): DAGVTQSPTHLIKTRGQQVTLRCSPKSGHDTVSWYQQALGQGPQFIFQYYEEEERQRGNFPDRFSGHQFPNYSSELNVNALLLGDSALYLCASSRDGYSNQPQHFGDGTRLSIL.

V gene TRBV2 combines with J gene TRBJ1-1, with TRBD1 as a possible D gene (5 bases). CDR3 size: 13 residues. The germline V gene has CDR1 SNHLY and CDR2 FYNNEI. The ends were cut back, 4 bases at V and 7 bases at J, with 13 bases in the middle. The CDR3 spells CASSVGDLIEAFF. The CDR3 nucleotides read TGTGCCAGCAGTGTGGGGGATCTGATTGAAGCTTTCTTT.

The chain joins TRBV4-1 to TRBJ2-7; possible D gene TRBD2, 6 bases. CDR3 size: 15 residues. Germline assignment: CDR1 MGHRA and CDR2 YSYEKL. Trimming cost V 1 base and J 1 base, with 11 bases left between them. This CDR3 reads CASSQVGGSSYEQYF. The CDR3 coding sequence is TGCGCCAGCAGCCAAGTAGGAGGGAGTTCCTACGAGCAGTACTTC.

In its sample, this clone was seen once. CDR3 nucleotide sequence: TGTGCCAGCAGCTTAGAGGGGTTCGACACCGGGGAGCTGTTTTTT. Protein: CASSLEGFDTGELFF. This chain links TRBV7-9 with TRBJ2-2, with D maybe TRBD1 (5 bases). The CDR3 runs to 15 residues. CDR1 and CDR2 from the germline V gene are SEHNR and FQNEAQ (reference sequence). V lost 1 base, J lost 3 bases, and 9 bases lay in between.

The V call is TRBV5-6, the J call TRBJ2-2; tentatively, D is TRBD2 (5 bases). The germline gives CDR1 SGHDT, CDR2 YYEEEE. The CDR3 sequence is 17 residues long. V dropped 0 bases and J dropped 1 base, with 13 bases sitting between them. CDR3 region: CASSLEGGLVNTGELFF. CDR3 nucleotide sequence: TGTGCCAGCAGCTTGGAAGGAGGACTCGTGAACACCGGGGAGCTGTTTTTT.

A single count supports this clone. The rearrangement uses TRBV4-3 and TRBJ1-1; D might be TRBD1 (5 bases). Trimming shortened V by 3 bases and J by 6 bases, and 14 bases separated the two germline ends. Germline V lookup: CDR1 LGHNA, CDR2 YSLEER. The CDR3 sequence is 14 residues long. CDR3 amino acids: CASSQEPRVAEAFF. CDR3 nucleotides: TGCGCCAGCAGCCAGGAGCCCAGGGTGGCTGAAGCTTTCTTT.

V gene TRBV27 combines with J gene TRBJ1-1, with 8 bases aligning to TRBD1. The ends lost 6 bases at V and 5 bases at J; junction bases unmatched: 8. Germline V lookup: CDR1 MNHEY, CDR2 SMNVEV (reference sequence). The CDR3 totals 14 residues. DNA for the CDR3: TGTGCCAGCAGCTTCACAGGGGGATGGACTGAAGCTTTCTTT. Translating it yields CASSFTGGWTEAFF.